Listed here is a single T cell receptor beta chain. Its antigen is currently not known. No much larger clone exists at a distance of one base, and base qualities are not known. Library construction relied on the immunoSEQ multiplex PCR assay. TCRdb's version of the immuneACCESS table is confined to in-frame rearrangements and falls short of the full clone set. An unresolved V gene accounts for under half of the shortfall where checked; the remainder is of unknown origin. This sample comprises around 80,000 clones, nearly 95% of them detected only once. The ten largest clones add up to more than 0.95% of the sample. Sequences SGHNT (CDR1) and YYREEE (CDR2) are obtained from the germline V gene (reference sequence). Trimming takes 2 bases off V and 5 bases off J; junction bases not matched to a gene: 5. The CDR3 spans 15 residues, from the cysteine through the phenylalanine. The entry retains the CDR3 DNA only, 45 bases that are in frame from base 1.

The sample originates from a study of T cell changes during pregnancy in multiple sclerosis (dated by TCRdb to between 2017 and 2020). Describing the broader study: Changes in the T cell repertoire over the course of pregnancy were examined in this study in women with multiple sclerosis.

The clonotype comes from a female donor in good health, enrolled as a control in a pregnancy study. The sample consisted of peripheral blood, taken in the second trimester of pregnancy. The receptor chain draws on TRBV5-4 and TRBJ2-2, and TRBD1 aligns with 8 junction nucleotides. The CDR3 protein is CASSLQGVLTGELFF. In nucleotide form, the sequence is TGTGCCAGCAGCTTACAGGGGGTATTGACCGGGGAGCTGTTTTTT.